Following are 6 T cell receptor beta chains from one sample sequenced in a study of blood T cell repertoires in COVID-19. Here immunoSEQ multiplex PCR was the method, and the copy in TCRdb shows in-frame clones only, minus some. Of tens of thousands of clones in the sample, 88% were seen once. Input material: peripheral blood. The source of these receptors is an older woman with COVID-19, enrolled during active disease.

In this sample, this clone turned up once. CDR3 DNA: TGTGCCAGCAGTGCCCCCCCGACAGGGGGCACTCAGCCCCAGCATTTT. Its protein product is CASSAPPTGGTQPQHF. The chain carries TRBV6-1 and TRBJ1-5; 10 nucleotides line up with TRBD1. Trimming removed 4 bases from V and 6 bases from J; junction bases left unmatched: 9. This CDR3 is built from 16 residues. Germline V CDR1 and CDR2: MNHNS, SASEGT.

This chain joins TRBV18 and TRBJ1-1; weak D call: TRBD1 (6 bases). From germline, CDR1 is KGHSH and CDR2 LQKENI. The CDR3 totals 18 residues. The V and J ends lost 2 bases and 0 bases respectively, with 19 bases between them. The CDR3 loop reads CASSPRGGGPTMNTEAFF. For the CDR3, the DNA is TGTGCCAGCTCACCAAGGGGCGGGGGGCCTACTATGAACACTGAAGCTTTCTTT. The full variable domain, rest sourced from reference TRBV18 and TRBJ1-1, is NAGVMQNPRHLVRRRGQEARLRCSPMKGHSHVYWYRQLPEEGLKFMVYLQKENIIDESGMPKERFSAEFPKEGPSILRIQQVVRGDSAAYFCASSPRGGGPTMNTEAFFGQGTRLTVV.

The chain joins TRBV7-2 to TRBJ1-5; 7 nucleotides line up with TRBD1. Looked up from germline, CDR1 is SGHTA and CDR2 is FQGNSA. The V and J ends lost 2 bases and 7 bases, in that order; junction bases with no gene match: 8. The length of the CDR3 is 15 residues. The CDR3 loop is CASSLRWQGDQPQHF. The DNA for the CDR3 is TGTGCCAGCAGCTTACGGTGGCAGGGGGACCAGCCCCAGCATTTT.

This chain connects TRBV4-3 to TRBJ1-4, with unresolved D. CDR1 is LGHNA, CDR2 YSLEER, per germline. The CDR3 sequence is 14 residues long. V lost 4 bases and J 8 bases, leaving 14 bases between the germline ends. This CDR3 is CASSPREGQEKLFF. As DNA, the CDR3 is TGCGCCAGCAGCCCCCGGGAGGGTCAGGAAAAACTGTTTTTT.

V gene TRBV10-3 combines with J gene TRBJ1-2; no reliable D call. The ends were cut back, 2 bases at V and 7 bases at J, with 5 bases in the middle. The length of the CDR3 is 11 residues. Germline CDR1 reads ENHRY; CDR2 reads SYGVKD. CDR3 sequence (DNA): TGTGCCATCAGTGAGGAGGGTGGCTACACCTTC. Protein product: CAISEEGGYTF.

The chain links TRBV11-2 to TRBJ2-3; D gene unclear. The CDR3 runs 15 residues. Germline CDR1 SGHAT, CDR2 FQNNGV. The germline V and J ends were trimmed by 1 base and 0 bases, with 8 bases remaining between them. CDR3 residues: CASSLGFSSTDTQYF. The DNA for the CDR3 is TGTGCCAGCAGCTTAGGGTTTAGTAGCACAGATACGCAGTATTTT.